Shown below are 14 T cell receptor beta chains from a single sample sequenced in a study of Tregs in tolerant kidney transplant recipients. Profiling relied on immunoSEQ multiplex PCR, and the TCRdb table lists in-frame clones only, not all of them. The sample records about 59,000 clones, over 70% being singletons. The specimen sequenced was CD4+ T cells from blood. These receptors all stem from a human donor in good health.

In its sample, this clone was seen a few times. The J gene is TRBJ1-5, the V gene TRBV15, with TRBD1 identical over 7 bases. CDR3 length: 16 residues. The V and J ends lost 3 bases and 1 base, in that order; junction bases with no gene match: 6. In germline, CDR1 is LNHNV, CDR2 YYDKDF (reference sequence). CDR3 nucleotides: TGTGCCACCAGCAGTGACAGGGTGGGGAGCAATCAGCCCCAGCATTTT. Its translation: CATSSDRVGSNQPQHF. Full variable domain (outside the CDR3, taken from reference TRBV15 and TRBJ1-5): DAMVIQNPRYQVTQFGKPVTLSCSQTLNHNVMYWYQQKSSQAPKLLFHYYDKDFNNEADTPDNFQSRRPNTSFCFLDIRSPGLGDTAMYLCATSSDRVGSNQPQHFGDGTRLSIL.

The genes are TRBV5-1 and TRBJ1-1; D not resolved. Looked up from germline, CDR1 is SGHRS and CDR2 is YFSETQ. The length of the CDR3 is 13 residues. V was clipped by 3 bases and J by 1 base, with 7 bases between them. Here the CDR3 DNA reads TGCGCCAGCAGCTCGCTGAAGAACACTGAAGCTTTCTTT. Amino acids: CASSSLKNTEAFF. Variable domain in full (rest from reference TRBV5-1 and TRBJ1-1): KAGVTQTPRYLIKTRGQQVTLSCSPISGHRSVSWYQQTPGQGLQFLFEYFSETQRNKGNFPGRFSGRQFSNSRSEMNVSTLELGDSALYLCASSSLKNTEAFFGQGTRLTVV.

This chain links TRBV11-2 with TRBJ1-4; D unclear. The CDR3 totals 15 residues. The V gene lost 0 bases and the J gene lost 8 bases, with 13 bases spanning the gap. Germline V gene data show CDR1 as SGHAT and CDR2 as FQNNGV. The CDR3 region has the DNA TGTGCCAGCAGCTTAGATACGGGGATTGGGGAAAAACTGTTTTTT. Translating gives CASSLDTGIGEKLFF.

CDR3 bases: TGTGCCAGCTCATCTCCGGGACTAGCGGGAGGGCCCCACGAGCAGTACTTC. Translated: CASSSPGLAGGPHEQYF. This chain uses TRBV18 with TRBJ2-7; 16 bases map to TRBD2. Germline CDR1 reads KGHSH; CDR2 reads LQKENI. The CDR3 extends over 17 amino acids. V lost 5 bases and J lost 5; bases outside the gene matches: 9.

The chain links TRBV15 to TRBJ2-5; D may be TRBD2 (6 bases). CDR3 length: 17 amino acids. Trimming removed 4 bases at V and 2 bases at J, with 20 bases between. Per the germline V gene, CDR1 is LNHNV and CDR2 is YYDKDF (reference sequence). CDR3: CATSTRRHTRGQETQYF. DNA for the CDR3: TGTGCCACCAGCACGCGAAGACACACTCGGGGGCAAGAGACCCAGTACTTC. The whole variable domain, remainder taken from reference TRBV15 and TRBJ2-5, is DAMVIQNPRYQVTQFGKPVTLSCSQTLNHNVMYWYQQKSSQAPKLLFHYYDKDFNNEADTPDNFQSRRPNTSFCFLDIRSPGLGDTAMYLCATSTRRHTRGQETQYFGPGTRLLVL.

The gene calls are TRBV5-6 and TRBJ2-2; no reliable D call. Germline assignment: CDR1 SGHDT and CDR2 YYEEEE. The CDR3 is 14 residues long. Trimming pared 4 bases from V and 3 bases from J, leaving 10 bases between. CDR3: CASSDDLDTGELFF. Here the CDR3 DNA reads TGTGCCAGCAGCGATGACTTGGACACCGGGGAGCTGTTTTTT.

V is TRBV6-5 and J is TRBJ2-7; 9 nucleotides align to TRBD1. Trimming removed 6 bases from V and 4 bases from J; junction bases left unmatched: 10. This CDR3 region has 15 residues. Germline loops: CDR1 MNHEY, CDR2 SVGAGI. Here the CDR3 reads CASRAHGTGWYEQYF. DNA for the CDR3: TGTGCCAGCAGGGCCCACGGGACAGGGTGGTACGAGCAGTACTTC.

The chain joins TRBV20-1 to TRBJ2-5; no clear D. Germline CDR1 and CDR2: DFQATT and SNEGSKA (reference sequence). This CDR3 has 11 residues. Trimming cost V 5 bases and J 4 bases, with 8 bases left between them. CDR3: CSAPSPETQYF. As DNA, the CDR3 is TGCAGTGCTCCTTCCCCAGAGACCCAGTACTTC.

V gene TRBV4-1 combines with J gene TRBJ2-3, with 10 bases aligning to TRBD2. Trimming cost V 6 bases and J 2 bases; bases outside gene matches: 8. This CDR3 region has 16 residues. The germline gives CDR1 MGHRA, CDR2 YSYEKL. Written as DNA, the CDR3 is TGCGCCAGCAGACAGGTAGGACTAGCGGTCACAGATACGCAGTATTTT. Translated, it gives CASRQVGLAVTDTQYF.

The chain joins TRBV19 to TRBJ2-7, with a possible D match to TRBD2 (6 bases). The CDR3 has 15 residues. Germline V CDR1 and CDR2: LNHDA, SQIVND (reference sequence). V lost 3 bases, J lost 3 bases, and 15 bases lay in between. This CDR3 is CASSIALLGGYEQYF. For the CDR3, the DNA is TGTGCCAGTAGTATCGCGCTACTGGGAGGCTACGAGCAGTACTTC.

This clone showed up just once. The V gene is TRBV30, the J gene TRBJ1-1; 11 bases agree with TRBD1. CDR1 and CDR2 from the germline V gene are GTSNPN and SVGIG (reference sequence). Germline trimming cut 2 bases from V and 4 bases from J; bases unmatched to any gene: 6. The CDR3 extends over 15 amino acids. Here the CDR3 DNA reads TGTGCCTGGAGTAGGTTGGACAGGGGGCTCACTGAAGCTTTCTTT. This gives the protein CAWSRLDRGLTEAFF.

This chain joins TRBV5-4 and TRBJ1-1; TRBD1 aligns across 10 bases. The CDR3 is 14 residues long. Germline loops: CDR1 SGHNT, CDR2 YYREEE (reference sequence). Trimming cost V 4 bases and J 4 bases; bases outside gene matches: 4. CDR3 protein: CASSPGQGRTEAFF. CDR3 in DNA: TGTGCCAGCAGCCCGGGACAGGGGCGCACTGAAGCTTTCTTT.

The CDR3 DNA sequence: TGTGCCAGCAGCCGAGGGACTACCCGCGAGCAGTACTTC. It specifies CASSRGTTREQYF. J is TRBJ2-7 and V is TRBV14, with 7 bases that match TRBD2. Germline CDR1 is SGHDN and CDR2 is FVKESK. J lost 6 bases, V lost 4 bases, and 6 bases had no gene match. The CDR3 runs to 13 residues.

This clone was seen only once. This sequence joins TRBV28 and TRBJ1-3; D is undetermined. This CDR3 region has 12 residues. CDR1 is MDHEN and CDR2 is SYDVKM in the germline V gene. Trimming took off 3 bases at V and 3 bases at J, with 3 bases between the two ends. CDR3 residues: CASSFGGNTIYF. CDR3 nucleotide sequence: TGTGCCAGCAGTTTTGGTGGAAACACCATATATTTT.